This T cell receptor beta chain is drawn from a study of preoperative IRX-2 immunotherapy in early breast cancer. Treatment in this sample: preoperative locoregional IRX-2 cytokine immunotherapy. Preoperative locoregional IRX-2 cytokine immunotherapy was tested in the phase Ib source study. Germline V CDR1 and CDR2: KGHSH, LQKENI. The ends were cut back, 3 bases at V and 3 bases at J, with 14 bases in the middle. CDR3 length: 15 amino acids. Sequencing used immunoSEQ multiplex PCR; TCRdb keeps in-frame clones, though not all of them. Here the sample spans more than 20,000 clones, around 75% being singletons.

The starting material was lymph node tissue, obtained after IRX-2 immunotherapy. This clonotype was obtained from a human donor with breast cancer. The V call is TRBV18, the J call TRBJ1-1; unclear D gene. The CDR3 sequence is CASSPIGEGYTEAFF. The CDR3 DNA follows: TGTGCCAGCTCACCCATCGGGGAGGGCTACACTGAAGCTTTCTTT.